This TCR beta chain came from a study of T cell repertoires in cytomegalovirus infection. Germline V CDR1 and CDR2: SGHVT, SQSDAQ. With 4 bases removed from V and 8 bases from J, the gap between germline ends came to 5 bases. This CDR3 region has 11 residues. As to this clonotype: Its antigen is undetermined.

TCRdb called the reads again in MiXCR, with one record for every CDR3 protein. The sample includes 44,000 or so distinct CDR3 sequences, about a fifth seen only once; the top ten take about 90%. This TCR was recovered from a human donor in good health (CMV status not recorded). Some clones in this sample may be carry-over from other donors' samples. The material sequenced was CD8+ T cells from cultured PBMCs, taken from culture after CMV antigen stimulation. The chain recombines TRBV7-4 with TRBJ1-4, with D possibly being TRBD1 (5 bases). The CDR3 reads CASSWGEKLFF. CDR3 sequence (DNA): TGTGCCAGCAGCTGGGGGGAAAAACTGTTTTTT. Supplemented by reference TRBV7-4 and TRBJ1-4, the full variable domain reads GAGVSQSPRYKVAKRGRDVALRCDSISGHVTLYWYRQTLGQGSEVLTYSQSDAQRDKSGRPSGRFSAERPERSVSTLKIQRTEQGDSAVYLCASSWGEKLFFGSGTQLSVL.